The 31 T cell receptor beta chains below come from one sample, sequenced in a study of siplizumab effects on memory and regulatory T cells. The data were produced by immunoSEQ multiplex PCR, yet TCRdb's version contains in-frame clones alone and is incomplete. The sample shows some 100,000 clones, about 91% of them seen only once. The sequenced sample consisted of CD4+ T cells sorted from blood. The source is a human donor in good health. Some clones in this sample may be carry-over from other donors' samples.

This clone has only one observation. The rearrangement links TRBV2 to TRBJ2-3, with TRBD2 identical over 14 bases. The CDR3 sequence is 17 residues long. V was pared by 11 bases and J by 1 base, with 11 bases of the junction left unmatched. Germline CDR1 SNHLY, CDR2 FYNNEI. CDR3 nucleotide sequence: TGTGCCTCAGAGGGACTAGCGGGAGAAGGGGGCACAGATACGCAGTATTTT. This translates into CASEGLAGEGGTDTQYF.

V gene TRBV4-2 combines with J gene TRBJ2-7, with a possible D match to TRBD2 (6 bases). V was pared by 0 bases and J by 2 bases, with 14 bases between. CDR3 length: 16 residues. Germline V gene data show CDR1 as LGHNA and CDR2 as YNFKEQ. The DNA of the CDR3 is TGTGCCAGCAGCCAAGATGGGTTCGGCGGGACCTACGAGCAGTACTTC. This codes for CASSQDGFGGTYEQYF.

The chain couples TRBV18 to TRBJ1-5; 8 bases fit TRBD1. J gave up 5 bases and V 5 bases, and 5 bases lay outside the gene matches. The germline gives CDR1 KGHSH, CDR2 LQKENI. The CDR3 sequence is 14 residues long. The CDR3 spells CASSKDREDQPQHF. CDR3 DNA sequence: TGTGCCAGCTCAAAGGACAGGGAGGATCAGCCCCAGCATTTT.

The chain recombines TRBV30 with TRBJ1-1; a possible D gene is TRBD1 (5 bases). The germline CDR1 and CDR2 sequences are GTSNPN and SVGIG (reference sequence). Trimming cost V 8 bases and J 4 bases, with 11 bases left between them. This CDR3 contains 11 residues. DNA of the CDR3: TGTGCCGGGACGGGGGGCACTGAAGCTTTCTTT. Its protein product is CAGTGGTEAFF. The full variable domain, rest sourced from reference TRBV30 and TRBJ1-1, is SQTIHQWPATLVQPVGSPLSLECTVEGTSNPNLYWYRQAAGRGLQLLFYSVGIGQISSEVPQNLSASRPQDRQFILSSKKLLLSDSGFYLCAGTGGTEAFFGQGTRLTVV.

The chain uses TRBV6-5 and TRBJ2-5; either TRBD1 or TRBD2 may fit D (7 bases each). Germline CDR1 is MNHEY and CDR2 is SVGAGI. The V and J ends lost 5 bases and 2 bases respectively, with 15 bases between them. The CDR3 has 15 amino acids. CDR3 residues: CASSQLRGGQETQYF. The DNA of the CDR3 is TGTGCCAGCAGTCAACTCAGGGGGGGACAAGAGACCCAGTACTTC.

This chain links TRBV6-6 with TRBJ1-2; D is unresolved. With 5 bases removed from V and 8 bases from J, the gap between germline ends came to 12 bases. Germline V gives CDR1 MNHNY, CDR2 SVGAGI (reference sequence). The CDR3 extends over 12 amino acids. The CDR3 region is CASSIERKGYTF. As DNA, the CDR3 is TGTGCCAGCAGTATTGAGAGGAAGGGCTACACCTTC.

The chain is built from TRBV9 and TRBJ2-3, with D possibly TRBD1 on 5 matching bases. Deletions cut 4 bases from V and 2 bases from J, with 14 bases between. Germline values: CDR1 SGDLS, CDR2 YYNGEE. CDR3 length equals 15 residues. The CDR3 coding sequence is TGTGCCAGCAGCCCAGGGTTTGGGGACACAGATACGCAGTATTTT. Amino acids: CASSPGFGDTDTQYF.

The genes are TRBV2 and TRBJ1-4, with 10 positions matching TRBD1. CDR3 length equals 15 residues. Germline V gene sequence: CDR1 SNHLY, CDR2 FYNNEI. Trimming at V came to 6 bases and at J to 7 bases, leaving 8 bases not matched to a gene. CDR3 nucleotides: TGTGCCAGCAGCCCGGGACAGGGGTTAGGTGAAAAACTGTTTTTT. Encoded protein: CASSPGQGLGEKLFF. The entire variable domain, with the rest obtained from reference TRBV2 and TRBJ1-4, is as follows: EPEVTQTPSHQVTQMGQEVILRCVPISNHLYFYWYRQILGQKVEFLVSFYNNEISEKSEIFDDQFSVERPDGSNFTLKIRSTKLEDSAMYFCASSPGQGLGEKLFFGSGTQLSVL.

The V gene is TRBV5-4, the J gene TRBJ1-1; D unclear. This CDR3 contains 14 residues. CDR1 is SGHNT, CDR2 YYREEE, per germline (reference sequence). With 0 bases removed from V and 11 bases from J, the gap between germline ends came to 17 bases. The CDR3 nucleotides are TGTGCCAGCAGCTTGGGGCGCGGATACTACGTGGCTTTCTTT. Its protein is CASSLGRGYYVAFF.

The V and J genes are TRBV27 and TRBJ1-2; D is unclear. The CDR3 has 16 amino acids. CDR1 and CDR2 from the germline V gene are MNHEY and SMNVEV (reference sequence). V gave up 2 bases and J gave up 4 bases, with 17 bases separating them. The CDR3 loop is CASSLSGRLERYGYTF. CDR3 bases: TGTGCCAGCAGTTTAAGTGGGCGATTAGAGCGCTATGGCTACACCTTC.

Remarks on this clone: One end of the junction varies from germline; a read error may be responsible. The chain recombines TRBV5-1 with TRBJ2-3; 10 nucleotides line up with TRBD1. Germline loops: CDR1 SGHRS, CDR2 YFSETQ. The CDR3 totals 16 residues. CDR3 in amino acids: CASSLAGTGATDTQYF. The CDR3, as DNA: TGCGCCAGCAGTTTGGCCGGGACAGGGGCCACAGATACGCAGTATTTT.

The chain carries TRBV19 and TRBJ2-7; D is perhaps TRBD2 (6 bases). The V end was cut by 5 bases, the J end by 1 base, with 15 bases between. Germline CDR1 reads LNHDA; CDR2 reads SQIVND (reference sequence). The CDR3 spans 15 residues. The CDR3 coding sequence is TGTGCCAGTAGTGGAGGAGGAGGGAGGTCCTACGAGCAGTACTTC. Protein: CASSGGGGRSYEQYF.

V usage is TRBV27 and J usage is TRBJ2-1, with 7 bases identical to TRBD2. Germline CDR1 MNHEY, CDR2 SMNVEV (reference sequence). Trimming took 6 bases from V and 7 from J; bases not matched to a gene: 12. CDR3 length: 15 residues. The CDR3 coding sequence is TGTGCCAGCAGCCGTAGCGGGTCCGGATGGAATGAGCAGTTCTTC. The encoded protein is CASSRSGSGWNEQFF.

The chain recombines TRBV5-1 with TRBJ2-2; the match to TRBD1 covers 9 bases. There are 13 residues in the CDR3. The J segment lost 8 bases and the V segment lost 6 bases, leaving 5 bases of the junction unmatched. The germline CDR1 and CDR2 sequences are SGHRS and YFSETQ. In DNA form, the CDR3 reads TGCGCCAGCATGGACAGGGGTTCGGGGGAGCTGTTTTTT. This sequence encodes CASMDRGSGELFF.

The J gene is TRBJ2-3, the V gene TRBV7-3, with a weak D call TRBD2 (6 bases). V was shortened by 0 bases and J by 8 bases, with 6 bases between the two germline ends. The CDR3 contains 12 residues. Germline lookup yields CDR1 SGHTA and CDR2 FQGTGA. The CDR3 loop reads CASSLTGGTQYF. The CDR3 bases are TGTGCCAGCAGCTTAACGGGAGGTACGCAGTATTTT.

The chain has TRBV2 and TRBJ2-7; the match to TRBD1 covers 8 bases. The CDR3 length is 13 residues. The trim removed 11 bases at V and 4 bases at J, leaving 10 bases unmatched. The germline V gene has CDR1 SNHLY and CDR2 FYNNEI. The CDR3 is CAGSLGQGYEQYF. CDR3 coding DNA: TGTGCCGGTAGTCTTGGACAGGGATACGAGCAGTACTTC.

V is TRBV7-2 and J is TRBJ2-7, with 9 bases identical to TRBD2. Germline lookup yields CDR1 SGHTA and CDR2 FQGNSA. With V trimmed by 3 bases and J by 2 bases, 11 bases remained unmatched. The length of the CDR3 is 17 residues. The CDR3 nucleotides are TGTGCCAGCAGCTTTAACGGACTAGCGCGTAGTACCTACGAGCAGTACTTC. Its protein product is CASSFNGLARSTYEQYF.

The genes are TRBV11-2 and TRBJ2-1, with a possible D match to TRBD1 (5 bases). V lost 2 bases and J lost 4, with 12 bases in between. CDR3 size: 15 residues. Germline loops: CDR1 SGHAT, CDR2 FQNNGV. The CDR3, as DNA: TGTGCCAGCAGCTTAAGACAGCAAACTTACAATGAGCAGTTCTTC. Its translation is CASSLRQQTYNEQFF.

CDR3 nucleotide sequence: TGTGCCAGCAGCCGCCGCATGGGACAGAGCTACGAGCAGTACTTC. Translation gives CASSRRMGQSYEQYF. The chain employs TRBV16 and TRBJ2-7; 7 bases fit TRBD1. The V gene end was trimmed by 4 bases and the J gene end by 3 bases; junction bases not matched to a gene: 9. The length of the CDR3 is 15 residues. Germline values: CDR1 KGHSY, CDR2 FQNENV.

This clone has only one observation. The chain carries TRBV6-5 and TRBJ1-1; 11 positions agree with TRBD1. CDR3 size: 16 residues. Germline V lookup: CDR1 MNHEY, CDR2 SVGAGI. Germline trimming cut 2 bases from V and 1 base from J; bases unmatched to any gene: 3. This CDR3 reads CASSYGGTGGNTEAFF. The CDR3 bases are TGTGCCAGCAGTTACGGTGGGACAGGGGGGAACACTGAAGCTTTCTTT.

The V gene is TRBV18, the J gene TRBJ1-1; no reliable D call. Trimming stripped 3 bases from V and 0 bases from J, with 11 bases between. CDR1 is KGHSH and CDR2 is LQKENI in the germline V gene. CDR3 length: 15 amino acids. Here the CDR3 reads CASSPPGSLNTEAFF. CDR3 sequence (DNA): TGTGCCAGCTCACCCCCTGGTTCCTTGAACACTGAAGCTTTCTTT.

The chain's CDR3 is CASSPRGAGDYEQYF. CDR3 sequence (DNA): TGCGCCAGCAGCCCGAGAGGAGCGGGGGACTACGAGCAGTACTTC. This chain joins TRBV4-1 and TRBJ2-7; TRBD2 matches at 8 bases. This CDR3 is built from 15 residues. Germline lookup yields CDR1 MGHRA and CDR2 YSYEKL. J lost 3 bases, V lost 4 bases, and 8 bases had no gene match.

This sequence joins TRBV7-2 and TRBJ1-1; TRBD1 aligns across 7 bases. The length of the CDR3 is 16 residues. With 4 bases clipped from V and 1 base from J, the junction kept 9 bases outside the gene matches. Germline-derived CDR1 and CDR2 are SGHTA and FQGNSA. The CDR3 region has the DNA TGTGCCAGCAGCTCCGACAGGGCGCTGTGGAACACTGAAGCTTTCTTT. Protein sequence: CASSSDRALWNTEAFF.

The chain recombines TRBV7-3 with TRBJ2-7; TRBD1 or TRBD2 may be the D gene (5 bases each). This CDR3 has 14 amino acids. CDR1 is SGHTA, CDR2 FQGTGA, per germline. V was pared by 5 bases and J by 2 bases, with 13 bases between. The CDR3 bases are TGTGCCAGCAGCGAGGGGAACGCTCCCTACGAGCAGTACTTC. Its protein is CASSEGNAPYEQYF.

V usage is TRBV5-5 and J usage is TRBJ1-5; tentatively, D is TRBD1 (5 bases). The CDR3 is 15 residues long. V gave up 0 bases and J gave up 1 base, with 8 bases separating them. Germline CDR1 SGHKS, CDR2 YYEKEE (reference sequence). In DNA, the CDR3 is TGTGCCAGCAGCTTGGGCGGGGACAGCAATCAGCCCCAGCATTTT. Translation: CASSLGGDSNQPQHF. The full variable domain, its missing parts supplied by reference TRBV5-5 and TRBJ1-5, is DAGVTQSPTHLIKTRGQQVTLRCSPISGHKSVSWYQQVLGQGPQFIFQYYEKEERGRGNFPDRFSARQFPNYSSELNVNALLLGDSALYLCASSLGGDSNQPQHFGDGTRLSIL.

CDR3 sequence (DNA): TGTGCCAGCAGTTCCCCGGGAGCCACCTACGAGCAGTACTTC. Translating it yields CASSSPGATYEQYF. The chain employs TRBV6-5 and TRBJ2-7, with D perhaps matching TRBD2 (6 bases). Germline CDR1 and CDR2: MNHEY and SVGAGI. With 4 bases removed from V and 2 bases from J, the gap between germline ends came to 12 bases. There are 14 residues in the CDR3.

The J gene is TRBJ2-3, the V gene TRBV18; TRBD1 is a possible D gene (5 bases). This CDR3 is built from 15 residues. Trimming took 4 bases from V and 2 from J, leaving 13 bases between them. CDR1 and CDR2 (germline): KGHSH, LQKENI. CDR3 region: CASSQARAPTDTQYF. CDR3 bases: TGTGCCAGCTCACAGGCCAGGGCCCCCACAGATACGCAGTATTTT.

CDR3 sequence (DNA): TGTGCCAGCTCACCACTTAACACCGGGGAGCTGTTTTTT. Translation: CASSPLNTGELFF. The gene calls are TRBV18 and TRBJ2-2; no reliable D call. Looked up from germline, CDR1 is KGHSH and CDR2 is LQKENI. CDR3 length: 13 amino acids. V lost 1 base and J 2 bases, leaving 2 bases between the germline ends.

This chain connects TRBV19 to TRBJ2-7, with D perhaps TRBD2 (5 bases). Per germline, CDR1 LNHDA and CDR2 SQIVND (reference sequence). This CDR3 has 12 amino acids. Trimming left V 4 bases short and J 3 bases short, with 7 bases between. CDR3 protein: CASSTRDYEQYF. For the CDR3, the DNA is TGTGCCAGTAGTACCCGGGACTACGAGCAGTACTTC.

The V gene is TRBV7-9, the J gene TRBJ2-1; 12 bases fit TRBD2. Losses at the gene ends were 2 bases for V and 7 bases for J; bases not matched to a gene: 12. This CDR3 has 18 residues. CDR1 is SEHNR and CDR2 is FQNEAQ in the germline V gene (reference sequence). CDR3 nucleotide sequence: TGTGCCAGCAGCTTACCATTTCGGACTAGCGGGATAACTAATGAGCAGTTCTTC. This codes for CASSLPFRTSGITNEQFF.

This clone has more than one count but fewer than ten. In nucleotides, the CDR3 is TGTGCCAGCAGCGCAATGTCAACAAGTTATGGCTACACCTTC. It is translated as CASSAMSTSYGYTF. This rearrangement joins TRBV7-8 to TRBJ1-2; D is uncertain. CDR3 length equals 14 residues. The V gene's germline CDR1 is SGHVS and CDR2 FQNEAQ. V was shortened by 5 bases and J by 5 bases, with 15 bases between the two germline ends.